The 26 T cell receptor beta chains below were found in one sample sequenced in a study of T cell repertoires in cytomegalovirus infection. TCRdb itself ran the reads through MiXCR, one entry per CDR3 protein. The data show around 230,000 distinct CDR3 sequences, 6.5% seen once. The sample taken for sequencing was PBMCs. Receptors were obtained from a human donor in good health (CMV status not recorded). Some clones in this sample may be carry-over from other donors' samples.

This clonotype was seen repeatedly, ten times or more. The J gene is TRBJ1-1, the V gene TRBV7-9; tentative D call: TRBD1 (5 bases). Germline-derived CDR1 and CDR2 are SEHNR and FQNEAQ (reference sequence). With 1 base removed from V and 1 base from J, the gap between germline ends came to 10 bases. There are 15 residues in the CDR3. The CDR3 DNA is TGTGCCAGCAGCTTAGTATCAGGGCCGAACACTGAAGCTTTCTTT. Protein sequence: CASSLVSGPNTEAFF. Full variable domain (rest looked up from reference TRBV7-9 and TRBJ1-1): DTGVSQNPRHKITKRGQNVTFRCDPISEHNRLYWYRQTLGQGPEFLTYFQNEAQLEKSRLLSDRFSAERPKGSFSTLEIQRTEQGDSAMYLCASSLVSGPNTEAFFGQGTRLTVV.

The gene calls are TRBV9 and TRBJ1-1; D call uncertain. The CDR3 is made up of 14 amino acids. V lost 0 bases and J lost 2, with 8 bases in between. Germline V gene sequence: CDR1 SGDLS, CDR2 YYNGEE. The CDR3 protein is CASSVVGSNTEAFF. In nucleotides, the CDR3 is TGTGCCAGCAGCGTAGTAGGGTCTAACACTGAAGCTTTCTTT. The whole variable domain, remainder taken from reference TRBV9 and TRBJ1-1, is DSGVTQTPKHLITATGQRVTLRCSPRSGDLSVYWYQQSLDQGLQFLIQYYNGEERAKGNILERFSAQQFPDLHSELNLSSLELGDSALYFCASSVVGSNTEAFFGQGTRLTVV.

The chain couples TRBV20-1 to TRBJ2-4; D may be TRBD1 (6 bases). Germline V gene data show CDR1 as DFQATT and CDR2 as SNEGSKA (reference sequence). Trimming removed 5 bases at V and 2 bases at J, with 10 bases between. The CDR3 is 13 amino acids. The CDR3 spells CSASTGSKNIQYF. The CDR3 DNA reads TGCAGTGCTTCTACAGGGTCCAAAAACATTCAGTACTTC.

J is TRBJ1-2 and V is TRBV7-2; 9 bases are shared with TRBD1. The CDR3 totals 18 residues. J was trimmed by 6 bases and V by 7 bases; bases with no gene match: 21. Germline V gives CDR1 SGHTA, CDR2 FQGNSA. The CDR3 coding sequence is TGTGCCAGCACCCACCCCCGAGGAGGGGGACAGGGACGAGATGGCTACACCTTC. Its protein product is CASTHPRGGGQGRDGYTF.

In this sample, this clonotype turned up many times. The genes are TRBV12-5 and TRBJ2-3, with 10 bases aligning to TRBD2. Germline V CDR1 and CDR2: LGHNT, FRNRAP. With 3 bases clipped from V and 5 bases from J, the junction kept 11 bases outside the gene matches. This CDR3 region has 17 residues. CDR3: CASGLAPGLAWRDTQYF. CDR3 in DNA: TGTGCTAGTGGTTTAGCCCCGGGACTAGCGTGGAGAGATACGCAGTATTTT.

This clonotype was found a few times. The V gene is TRBV30, the J gene TRBJ2-7; D tentatively fits TRBD1 or TRBD2 (6 bases each). V was pared by 2 bases and J by 2 bases, with 10 bases between. The CDR3 spans 13 residues. Germline CDR1 reads GTSNPN; CDR2 reads SVGIG (reference sequence). The chain's CDR3 is CAWSFGGPYEQYF. DNA for the CDR3: TGTGCCTGGAGTTTCGGGGGCCCCTACGAGCAGTACTTC.

This clonotype was counted at least ten times. V gene TRBV5-6 combines with J gene TRBJ2-5; D unresolved. Trimming removed 5 bases at V and 0 bases at J, with 8 bases between. The CDR3 is 13 amino acids. Germline V lookup: CDR1 SGHDT, CDR2 YYEEEE. CDR3 region: CASSRDNQETQYF. The CDR3 region has the DNA TGTGCCAGCAGTCGTGACAACCAAGAGACCCAGTACTTC.

This clonotype was seen only a few times. V and J are TRBV2 and TRBJ2-1; TRBD1 agrees at 10 bases. The germline CDR1 and CDR2 sequences are SNHLY and FYNNEI. The CDR3 contains 16 residues. The J segment lost 6 bases and the V segment lost 2 bases, leaving 7 bases of the junction unmatched. The CDR3 loop is CASSESRTGGSNEQFF. The CDR3 region has the DNA TGTGCCAGCAGTGAATCTCGGACAGGGGGATCCAATGAGCAGTTCTTC.

This clonotype was observed at least ten times. The V call is TRBV29-1, the J call TRBJ2-1; the match to TRBD1 covers 11 bases. The CDR3 runs 14 residues. Germline V gene data show CDR1 as SQVTM and CDR2 as ANQGSEA. With V trimmed by 6 bases and J by 6 bases, 7 bases remained unmatched. The CDR3 DNA reads as TGCAGCGTCGCGGACAGGGGGCCTGGCAATGAGCAGTTCTTC. The encoded protein is CSVADRGPGNEQFF.

This clonotype has at least ten counts. The V and J genes are TRBV4-3 and TRBJ2-7, with D maybe TRBD2 (5 bases). The ends were cut back, 0 bases at V and 7 bases at J, with 13 bases in the middle. The length of the CDR3 is 14 residues. The germline CDR1 and CDR2 sequences are LGHNA and YSLEER. CDR3 protein: CASSQDYGMREQYF. CDR3 nucleotide sequence: TGCGCCAGCAGCCAAGATTACGGGATGAGAGAGCAGTACTTC.

At least ten counts were recorded for this clonotype. The chain is built from TRBV7-9 and TRBJ1-4, with 8 bases aligning to TRBD1. Germline trimming cut 3 bases from V and 8 bases from J; bases unmatched to any gene: 5. Germline CDR1 reads SEHNR; CDR2 reads FQNEAQ (reference sequence). This CDR3 has 14 residues. In DNA form, the CDR3 reads TGTGCCAGCAGCTTCGACAGGGGCGGAGAAAAACTGTTTTTT. Protein sequence: CASSFDRGGEKLFF. The whole variable domain, remainder taken from reference TRBV7-9 and TRBJ1-4, is DTGVSQNPRHKITKRGQNVTFRCDPISEHNRLYWYRQTLGQGPEFLTYFQNEAQLEKSRLLSDRFSAERPKGSFSTLEIQRTEQGDSAMYLCASSFDRGGEKLFFGSGTQLSVL.

This clonotype was found many times. The chain recombines TRBV12-3 or TRBV12-4 with TRBJ1-5; 12 bases fit TRBD1. Unmatched junction bases numbered 11, after V lost 6 bases and J lost 5 bases. This CDR3 is 17 amino acids long. The CDR3 protein is CASSRGTGGYTDQPQHF. The CDR3 region has the DNA TGTGCCAGCAGCCGAGGGACAGGGGGCTATACGGATCAGCCCCAGCATTTT.

In this sample, this clonotype turned up many times. The chain has TRBV14 and TRBJ2-7, with TRBD1 matching over 9 bases. The V gene end was trimmed by 5 bases and the J gene end by 6 bases; junction bases not matched to a gene: 8. Germline CDR1 reads SGHDN; CDR2 reads FVKESK. The CDR3 spans 14 residues. The CDR3 DNA sequence: TGTGCCAGCAGCTACCGGGACAGGGTAGGCGAGCAGTACTTC. It encodes CASSYRDRVGEQYF.

In its sample, this clonotype was seen a few times. The genes are TRBV7-6 and TRBJ1-6; TRBD1 aligns across 8 bases. V trimming: 4 bases; J trimming: 5 bases; junction bases outside the gene matches: 4. The CDR3 is made up of 15 amino acids. From germline, CDR1 is SGHVS and CDR2 FNYEAQ. CDR3 region: CASSSRQGNNSPLHF. CDR3 coding DNA: TGTGCCAGCAGCTCTAGACAGGGGAATAATTCACCCCTCCACTTT.

V gene TRBV29-1 combines with J gene TRBJ2-3; possibly TRBD1 or TRBD2 for D (7 bases each). The CDR3 totals 13 residues. Germline CDR1 reads SQVTM; CDR2 reads ANQGSEA. V was trimmed by 1 base and J by 8 bases, leaving 13 bases between them. The CDR3 nucleotides read TGCAGCGTTGAAGGCCAGGGGGGGCGTACGCAGTATTTT. Translating it yields CSVEGQGGRTQYF.

This clonotype has ten or more counts. DNA of the CDR3: TGTGCCAGCAGTTATTGGGAGACCCAGTACTTC. Protein: CASSYWETQYF. The chain is built from TRBV6-2 or TRBV6-3 and TRBJ2-5, with D unclear. This CDR3 region has 11 residues. CDR1 and CDR2 (germline): MNHEY, SVGEGT. V lost 3 bases and J lost 5, with 4 bases in between.

This clonotype occurred many times. The chain has TRBV29-1 and TRBJ1-5; TRBD1 matches 10 bases. V was pared by 6 bases and J by 4 bases, with 6 bases of the junction left unmatched. Germline assignment: CDR1 SQVTM and CDR2 ANQGSEA. The CDR3 extends over 14 amino acids. This chain's CDR3 is CSVTGQGQNQPQHF. CDR3 DNA sequence: TGCAGCGTGACGGGACAGGGGCAGAATCAGCCCCAGCATTTT. The full variable domain, in which reference TRBV29-1 and TRBJ1-5 provide the parts outside the CDR3, is SAVISQKPSRDICQRGTSLTIQCQVDSQVTMMFWYRQQPGQSLTLIATANQGSEATYESGFVIDKFPISRPNLTFSTLTVSNMSPEDSSIYLCSVTGQGQNQPQHFGDGTRLSIL.

This clonotype was counted ten times or more. J is TRBJ1-2 and V is TRBV6-5; 10 bases map to TRBD1. Germline CDR1 MNHEY, CDR2 SVGAGI. J lost 6 bases, V lost 4 bases, and 8 bases had no gene match. CDR3 length equals 15 residues. The CDR3 region has the DNA TGTGCCAGCAGTTGGATATCGGGACAGGGGCATGGCTACACCTTC. Translated: CASSWISGQGHGYTF.

This clonotype was seen many times. The chain links TRBV7-6 to TRBJ2-6; D is uncertain. The germline V and J ends were trimmed by 6 bases and 1 base, with 10 bases remaining between them. Germline values: CDR1 SGHVS, CDR2 FNYEAQ. The length of the CDR3 is 15 residues. CDR3 bases: TGTGCCAGCAGACCGCGGAAGTCTGGGGCCAACGTCCTGACTTTC. Its protein product is CASRPRKSGANVLTF.

This clonotype was observed at least ten times. The V gene is TRBV6-1, the J gene TRBJ2-7; D call uncertain. The CDR3 is made up of 13 amino acids. Germline values: CDR1 MNHNS, CDR2 SASEGT. The germline V and J ends were trimmed by 5 bases and 3 bases, with 11 bases remaining between them. The CDR3 DNA follows: TGTGCCAGCAGTAGGGATCCGGACTACGAGCAGTACTTC. Protein sequence: CASSRDPDYEQYF.

On this clonotype itself: The junction differs from germline at one of its ends, possibly a read error. The rearrangement uses TRBV14 and TRBJ2-1; D possibly corresponds to TRBD2 (7 bases). This CDR3 region has 14 residues. Per germline, CDR1 SGHDN and CDR2 FVKESK. For the CDR3, the DNA is TGTGCCAGCAGCAAAGAAGGGGGGAGGGGTCTGTCTGTCTTC. This encodes CASSKEGGRGLSVF.

At least ten counts were recorded for this clonotype. The chain joins TRBV7-9 to TRBJ2-7; D possibly uses TRBD1 or TRBD2 (5 bases each). Germline lookup yields CDR1 SEHNR and CDR2 FQNEAQ (reference sequence). The CDR3 is made up of 13 amino acids. Trimming took 6 bases from V and 9 from J, leaving 18 bases between them. CDR3 coding DNA: TGTGCCAGCAGTTCAAGGGACGGGTTAGCGCAGTACTTC. Its protein product is CASSSRDGLAQYF. Variable domain in full (rest from reference TRBV7-9 and TRBJ2-7): DTGVSQNPRHKITKRGQNVTFRCDPISEHNRLYWYRQTLGQGPEFLTYFQNEAQLEKSRLLSDRFSAERPKGSFSTLEIQRTEQGDSAMYLCASSSRDGLAQYFGPGTRLTVT.

This chain uses TRBV10-3 with TRBJ2-1, with a possible D match to TRBD1 (6 bases). Between the trimmed V and J ends, which lost 3 bases and 6 bases, there was a span of 15 bases. This CDR3 is built from 15 residues. Per germline, CDR1 ENHRY and CDR2 SYGVKD. The CDR3 loop is CAISEQGQWGNEQFF. In DNA form, the CDR3 reads TGTGCCATCAGTGAACAGGGCCAGTGGGGCAATGAGCAGTTCTTC.

This clonotype was observed a few times. The V and J genes are TRBV29-1 and TRBJ2-7; D may be TRBD2 (6 bases). V dropped 4 bases and J dropped 5 bases, with 6 bases sitting between them. The CDR3 is 10 amino acids. Germline V CDR1 and CDR2: SQVTM, ANQGSEA. The CDR3 is CSVGEDEQYF. As DNA, the CDR3 is TGCAGCGTTGGGGAGGACGAGCAGTACTTC.

The table lists this clonotype with many counts. The chain carries TRBV5-1 and TRBJ1-1; D is undetermined. The germline CDR1 and CDR2 sequences are SGHRS and YFSETQ. The CDR3 length is 15 residues. V lost 1 base and J 1 base, leaving 11 bases between the germline ends. The DNA of the CDR3 is TGCGCCAGCAGCTTGAGCGTGTGGGAGAACACTGAAGCTTTCTTT. It translates to CASSLSVWENTEAFF. The full variable domain, rest sourced from reference TRBV5-1 and TRBJ1-1, is KAGVTQTPRYLIKTRGQQVTLSCSPISGHRSVSWYQQTPGQGLQFLFEYFSETQRNKGNFPGRFSGRQFSNSRSEMNVSTLELGDSALYLCASSLSVWENTEAFFGQGTRLTVV.

This clonotype was detected only a few times. This rearrangement joins TRBV5-1 to TRBJ1-1; tentatively, D is TRBD1 (5 bases). Germline-derived CDR1 and CDR2 are SGHRS and YFSETQ. V lost 4 bases to trimming and J lost 4 bases, with 17 bases between them. The CDR3 covers 15 residues. The CDR3 DNA reads as TGCGCCAGCAGCGAGCGGGCGGGACGTGGCACTGAAGCTTTCTTT. Its translation: CASSERAGRGTEAFF.